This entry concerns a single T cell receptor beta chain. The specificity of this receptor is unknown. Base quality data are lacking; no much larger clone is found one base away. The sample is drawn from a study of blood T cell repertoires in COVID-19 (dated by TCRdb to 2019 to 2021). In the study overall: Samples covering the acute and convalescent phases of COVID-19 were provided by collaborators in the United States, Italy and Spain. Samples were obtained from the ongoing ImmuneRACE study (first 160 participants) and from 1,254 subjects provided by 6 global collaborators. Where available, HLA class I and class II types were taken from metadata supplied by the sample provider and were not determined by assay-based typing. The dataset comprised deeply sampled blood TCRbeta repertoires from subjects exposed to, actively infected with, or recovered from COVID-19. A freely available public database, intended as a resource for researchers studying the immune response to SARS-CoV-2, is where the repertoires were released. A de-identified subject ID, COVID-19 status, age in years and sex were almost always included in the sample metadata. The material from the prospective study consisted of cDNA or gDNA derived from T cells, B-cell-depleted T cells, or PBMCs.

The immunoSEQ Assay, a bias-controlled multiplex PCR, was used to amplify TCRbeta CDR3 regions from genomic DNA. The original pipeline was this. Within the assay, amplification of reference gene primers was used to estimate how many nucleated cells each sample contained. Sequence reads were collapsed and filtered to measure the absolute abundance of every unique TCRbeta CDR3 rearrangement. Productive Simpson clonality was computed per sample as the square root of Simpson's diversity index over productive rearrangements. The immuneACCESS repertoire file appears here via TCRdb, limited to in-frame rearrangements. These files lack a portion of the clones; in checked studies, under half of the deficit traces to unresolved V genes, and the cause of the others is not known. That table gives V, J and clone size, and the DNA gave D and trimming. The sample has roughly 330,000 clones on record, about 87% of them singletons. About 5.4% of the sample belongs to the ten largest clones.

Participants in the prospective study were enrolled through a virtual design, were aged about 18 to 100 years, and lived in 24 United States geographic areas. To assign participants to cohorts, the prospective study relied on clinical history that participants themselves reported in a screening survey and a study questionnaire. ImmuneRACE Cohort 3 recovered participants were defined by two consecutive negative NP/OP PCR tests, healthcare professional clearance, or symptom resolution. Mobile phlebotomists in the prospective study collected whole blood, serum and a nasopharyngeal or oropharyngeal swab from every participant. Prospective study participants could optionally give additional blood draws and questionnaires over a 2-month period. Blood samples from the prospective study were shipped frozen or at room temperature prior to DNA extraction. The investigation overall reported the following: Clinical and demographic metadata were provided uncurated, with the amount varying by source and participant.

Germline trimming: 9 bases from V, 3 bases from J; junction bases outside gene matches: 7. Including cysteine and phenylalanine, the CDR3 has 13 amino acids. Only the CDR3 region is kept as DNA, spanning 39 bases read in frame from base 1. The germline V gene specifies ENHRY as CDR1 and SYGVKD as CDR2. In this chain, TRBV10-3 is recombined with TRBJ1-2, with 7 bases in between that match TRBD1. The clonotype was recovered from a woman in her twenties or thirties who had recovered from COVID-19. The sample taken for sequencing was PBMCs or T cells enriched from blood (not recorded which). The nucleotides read TGTGCCATTACTCCCGGGACAGACTATGGCTACACCTTC. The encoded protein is CAITPGTDYGYTF.